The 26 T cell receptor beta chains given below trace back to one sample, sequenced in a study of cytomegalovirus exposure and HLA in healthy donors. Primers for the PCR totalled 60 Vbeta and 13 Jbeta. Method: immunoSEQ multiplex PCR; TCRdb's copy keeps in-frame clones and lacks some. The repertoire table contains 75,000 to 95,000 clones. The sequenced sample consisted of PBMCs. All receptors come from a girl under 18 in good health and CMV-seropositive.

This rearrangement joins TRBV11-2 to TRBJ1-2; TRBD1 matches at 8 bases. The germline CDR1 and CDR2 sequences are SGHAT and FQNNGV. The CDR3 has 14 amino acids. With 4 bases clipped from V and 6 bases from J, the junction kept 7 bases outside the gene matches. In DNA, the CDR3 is TGTGCCAGCAGCTATGACAGGGGATCAGATGGCTACACCTTC. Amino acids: CASSYDRGSDGYTF.

CDR3 sequence reads: CASSSGTKGQPQHF. The CDR3 region has the DNA TGTGCCAGCAGTTCCGGGACAAAGGGTCAGCCCCAGCATTTT. This chain links TRBV2 with TRBJ1-5, with D possibly TRBD1 on 6 matching bases. The V gene lost 5 bases and the J gene lost 6 bases, with 14 bases spanning the gap. Germline V gene sequence: CDR1 SNHLY, CDR2 FYNNEI. The CDR3 contains 14 residues.

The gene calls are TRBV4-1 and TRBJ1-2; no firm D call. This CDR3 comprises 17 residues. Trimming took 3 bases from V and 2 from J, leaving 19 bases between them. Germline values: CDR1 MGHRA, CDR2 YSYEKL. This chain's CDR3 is CASSHQDLRATNYGYTF. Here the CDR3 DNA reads TGCGCCAGCAGCCACCAGGACTTGCGGGCGACCAACTATGGCTACACCTTC.

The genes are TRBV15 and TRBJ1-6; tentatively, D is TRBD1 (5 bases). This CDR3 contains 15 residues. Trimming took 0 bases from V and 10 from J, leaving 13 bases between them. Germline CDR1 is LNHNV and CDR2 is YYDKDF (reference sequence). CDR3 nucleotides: TGTGCCACCAGCAGAGAAAGGGGTCAACGATCACCCCTCCACTTT. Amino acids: CATSRERGQRSPLHF.

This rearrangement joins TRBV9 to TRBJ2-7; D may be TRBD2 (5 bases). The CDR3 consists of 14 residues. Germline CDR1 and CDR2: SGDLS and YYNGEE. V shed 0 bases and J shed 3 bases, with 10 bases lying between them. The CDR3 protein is CASSVAIEGYEQYF. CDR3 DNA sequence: TGTGCCAGCAGCGTAGCGATTGAGGGCTACGAGCAGTACTTC. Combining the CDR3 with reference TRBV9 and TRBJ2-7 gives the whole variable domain DSGVTQTPKHLITATGQRVTLRCSPRSGDLSVYWYQQSLDQGLQFLIQYYNGEERAKGNILERFSAQQFPDLHSELNLSSLELGDSALYFCASSVAIEGYEQYFGPGTRLTVT.

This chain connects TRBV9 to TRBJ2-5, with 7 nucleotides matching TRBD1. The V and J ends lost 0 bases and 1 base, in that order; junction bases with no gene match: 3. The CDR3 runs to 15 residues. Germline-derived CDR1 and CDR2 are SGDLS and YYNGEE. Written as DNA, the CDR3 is TGTGCCAGCAGCGTAGGATCAGGGGGCCAAGAGACCCAGTACTTC. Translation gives CASSVGSGGQETQYF.

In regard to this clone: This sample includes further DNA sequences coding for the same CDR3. This CDR3 reads CASSPNSYGYTF. The CDR3 DNA reads as TGTGCCAGCAGCCCGAACAGCTATGGCTACACCTTC. The chain has TRBV4-2 and TRBJ1-2; D remains ambiguous. The CDR3 covers 12 residues. V lost 4 bases to trimming and J lost 4 bases, with 7 bases between them. Germline CDR1 and CDR2: LGHNA and YNFKEQ.

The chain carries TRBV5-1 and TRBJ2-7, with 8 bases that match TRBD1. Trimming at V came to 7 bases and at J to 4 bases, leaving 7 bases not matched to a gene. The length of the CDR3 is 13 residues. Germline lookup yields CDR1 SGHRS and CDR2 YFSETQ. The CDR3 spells CASSRDRRYEQYF. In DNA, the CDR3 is TGCGCCAGCTCCCGGGACAGGCGGTACGAGCAGTACTTC.

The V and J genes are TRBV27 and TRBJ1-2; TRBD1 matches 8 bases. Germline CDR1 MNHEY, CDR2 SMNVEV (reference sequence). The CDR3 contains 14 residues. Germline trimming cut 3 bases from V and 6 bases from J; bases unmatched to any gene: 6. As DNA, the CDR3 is TGTGCCAGCAGTTTCAGCGGACAGGGAAATGGCTACACCTTC. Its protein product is CASSFSGQGNGYTF.

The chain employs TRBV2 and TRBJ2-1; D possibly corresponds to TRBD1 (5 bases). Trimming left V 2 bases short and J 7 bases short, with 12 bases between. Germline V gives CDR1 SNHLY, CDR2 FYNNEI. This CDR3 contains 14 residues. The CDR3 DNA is TGTGCCAGCAGTGAAAGTGTGGGGCAGAATGAGCAGTTCTTC. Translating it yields CASSESVGQNEQFF.

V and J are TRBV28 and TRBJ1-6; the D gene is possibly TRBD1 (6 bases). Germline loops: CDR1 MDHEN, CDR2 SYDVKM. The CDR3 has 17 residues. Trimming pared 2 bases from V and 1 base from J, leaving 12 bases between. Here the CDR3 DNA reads TGTGCCAGCAGTTTACAGGGGAGCCGTTCCTATAATTCACCCCTCCACTTT. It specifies CASSLQGSRSYNSPLHF.

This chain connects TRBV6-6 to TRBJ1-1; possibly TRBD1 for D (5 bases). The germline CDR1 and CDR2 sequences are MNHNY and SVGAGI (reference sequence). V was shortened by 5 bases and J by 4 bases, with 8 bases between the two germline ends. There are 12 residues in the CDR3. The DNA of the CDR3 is TGTGCCAGCAGTGGGGGGAGCACTGAAGCTTTCTTT. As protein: CASSGGSTEAFF.

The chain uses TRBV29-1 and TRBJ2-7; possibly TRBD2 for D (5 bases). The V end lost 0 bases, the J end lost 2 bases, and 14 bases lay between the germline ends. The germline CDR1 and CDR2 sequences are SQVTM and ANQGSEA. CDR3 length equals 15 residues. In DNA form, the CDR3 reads TGCAGCGTTGAAGAGTCGGGGATCCACGCCTACGAGCAGTACTTC. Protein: CSVEESGIHAYEQYF.

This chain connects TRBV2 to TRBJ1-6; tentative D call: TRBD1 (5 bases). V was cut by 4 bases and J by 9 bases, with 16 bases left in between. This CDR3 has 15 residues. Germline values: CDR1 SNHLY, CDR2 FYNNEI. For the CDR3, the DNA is TGTGCCAGCAGTGTGCCCAGCGGGGCGACTTCACCCCTCCACTTT. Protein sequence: CASSVPSGATSPLHF.

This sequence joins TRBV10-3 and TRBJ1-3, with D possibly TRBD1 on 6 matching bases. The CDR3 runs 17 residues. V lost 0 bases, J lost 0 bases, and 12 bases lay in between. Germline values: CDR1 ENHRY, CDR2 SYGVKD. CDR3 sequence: CAISESGQGFSGNTIYF. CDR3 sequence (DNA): TGTGCCATCAGTGAGTCGGGCCAGGGGTTCTCTGGAAACACCATATATTTT.

CDR3 in amino acids: CAIGDSEAFF. DNA for the CDR3: TGTGCCATCGGGGACAGTGAAGCTTTCTTT. The chain has TRBV7-9 and TRBJ1-1; TRBD1 aligns across 7 bases. The germline CDR1 and CDR2 sequences are SEHNR and FQNEAQ (reference sequence). Losses at the gene ends were 10 bases for V and 7 bases for J; bases not matched to a gene: 3. CDR3 length: 10 amino acids.

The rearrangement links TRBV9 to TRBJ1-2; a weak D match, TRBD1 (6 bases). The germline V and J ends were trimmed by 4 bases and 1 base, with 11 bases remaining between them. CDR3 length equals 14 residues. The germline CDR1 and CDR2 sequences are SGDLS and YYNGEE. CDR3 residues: CASSKTGSNYGYTF. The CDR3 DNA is TGTGCCAGCAGCAAAACAGGGAGTAACTATGGCTACACCTTC.

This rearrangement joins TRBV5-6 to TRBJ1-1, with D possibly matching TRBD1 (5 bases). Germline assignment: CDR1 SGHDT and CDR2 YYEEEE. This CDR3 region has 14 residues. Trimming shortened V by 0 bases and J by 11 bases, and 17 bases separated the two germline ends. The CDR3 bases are TGTGCCAGCAGCTTGGGGAGACATTCTCCAGGGGCTTTCTTT. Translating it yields CASSLGRHSPGAFF.

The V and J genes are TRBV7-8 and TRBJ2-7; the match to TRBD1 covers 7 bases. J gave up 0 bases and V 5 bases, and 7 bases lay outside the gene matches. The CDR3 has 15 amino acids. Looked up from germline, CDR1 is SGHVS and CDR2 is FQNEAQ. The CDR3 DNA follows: TGTGCCAGCAGCCTGGGGGCAGGGGGCTCCTACGAGCAGTACGTC. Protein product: CASSLGAGGSYEQYV.

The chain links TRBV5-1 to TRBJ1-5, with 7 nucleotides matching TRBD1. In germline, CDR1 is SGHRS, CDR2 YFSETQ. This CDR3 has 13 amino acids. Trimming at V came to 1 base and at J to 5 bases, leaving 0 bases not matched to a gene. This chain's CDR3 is CASSLTGDQPQHF. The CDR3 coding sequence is TGCGCCAGCAGCTTGACAGGGGATCAGCCCCAGCATTTT.

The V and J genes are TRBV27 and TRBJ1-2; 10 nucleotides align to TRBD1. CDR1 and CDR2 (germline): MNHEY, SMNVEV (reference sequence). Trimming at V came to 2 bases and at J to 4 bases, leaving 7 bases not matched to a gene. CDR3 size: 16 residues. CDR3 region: CASSLIRDRGGYGYTF. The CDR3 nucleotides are TGTGCCAGCAGTTTAATACGGGACAGGGGTGGCTATGGCTACACCTTC.

The CDR3 DNA is TGCGCCAGCAGCTCCTTGACAGGGCAAGAGACCCAGTACTTC. Translating it yields CASSSLTGQETQYF. V gene TRBV5-1 combines with J gene TRBJ2-5; 7 bases line up with TRBD1. CDR3 length: 14 residues. Germline V gives CDR1 SGHRS, CDR2 YFSETQ. V gave up 3 bases and J gave up 2 bases; unmatched junction bases: 4. The full variable domain, with the rest looked up from reference TRBV5-1 and TRBJ2-5, is KAGVTQTPRYLIKTRGQQVTLSCSPISGHRSVSWYQQTPGQGLQFLFEYFSETQRNKGNFPGRFSGRQFSNSRSEMNVSTLELGDSALYLCASSSLTGQETQYFGPGTRLLVL.

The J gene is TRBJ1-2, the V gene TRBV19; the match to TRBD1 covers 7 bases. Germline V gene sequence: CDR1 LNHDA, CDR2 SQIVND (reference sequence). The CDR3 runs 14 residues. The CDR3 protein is CATSPGTEFYGYTF. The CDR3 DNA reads TGTGCGACGAGCCCCGGGACAGAGTTTTATGGCTACACCTTC.

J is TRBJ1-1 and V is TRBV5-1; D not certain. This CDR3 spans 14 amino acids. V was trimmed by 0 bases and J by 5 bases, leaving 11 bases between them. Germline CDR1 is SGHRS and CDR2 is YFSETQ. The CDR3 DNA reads TGCGCCAGCAGCTTGGAGGAGGCCGAGACTGAAGCTTTCTTT. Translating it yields CASSLEEAETEAFF.

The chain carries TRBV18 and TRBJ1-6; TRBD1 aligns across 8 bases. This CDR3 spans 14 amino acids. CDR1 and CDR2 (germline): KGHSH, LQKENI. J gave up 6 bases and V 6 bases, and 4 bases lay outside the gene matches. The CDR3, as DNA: TGTGCCAGCTCTCCTGGACAGGGTAATTCACCCCTCCACTTT. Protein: CASSPGQGNSPLHF.

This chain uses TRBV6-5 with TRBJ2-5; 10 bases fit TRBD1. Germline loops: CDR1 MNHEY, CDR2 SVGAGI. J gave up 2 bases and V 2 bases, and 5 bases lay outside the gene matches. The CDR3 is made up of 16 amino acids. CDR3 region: CASSYGTGEGQETQYF. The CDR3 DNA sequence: TGTGCCAGCAGTTACGGGACAGGGGAAGGACAAGAGACCCAGTACTTC.